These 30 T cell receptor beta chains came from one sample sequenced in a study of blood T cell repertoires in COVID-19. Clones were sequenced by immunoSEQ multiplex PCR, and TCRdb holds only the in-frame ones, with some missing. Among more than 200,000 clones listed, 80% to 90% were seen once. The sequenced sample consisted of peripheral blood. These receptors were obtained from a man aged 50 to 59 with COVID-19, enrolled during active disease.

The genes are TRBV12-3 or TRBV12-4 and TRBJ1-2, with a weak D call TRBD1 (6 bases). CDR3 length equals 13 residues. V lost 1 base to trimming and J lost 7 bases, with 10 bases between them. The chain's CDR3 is CASSLGQGTGYTF. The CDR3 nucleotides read TGTGCCAGCAGTTTAGGGCAGGGGACTGGCTACACCTTC.

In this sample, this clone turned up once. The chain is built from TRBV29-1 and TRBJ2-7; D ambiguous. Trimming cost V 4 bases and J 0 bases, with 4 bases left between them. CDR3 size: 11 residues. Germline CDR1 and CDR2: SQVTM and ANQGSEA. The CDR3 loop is CSVAGSYEQYF. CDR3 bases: TGCAGCGTTGCCGGCTCCTACGAGCAGTACTTC.

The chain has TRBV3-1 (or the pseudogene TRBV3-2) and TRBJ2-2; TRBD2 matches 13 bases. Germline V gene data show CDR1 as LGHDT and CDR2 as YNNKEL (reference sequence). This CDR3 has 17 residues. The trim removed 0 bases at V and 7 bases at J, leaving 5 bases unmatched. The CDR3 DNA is TGTGCCAGCAGCCAAGATAGACTAGCGGGAGGAATCGGGGAGCTGTTTTTT. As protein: CASSQDRLAGGIGELFF.

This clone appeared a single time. CDR3 DNA sequence: TGTGCCAGCAGCGTAGCAAGTACAGGGACACTCGGAAACACCATATATTTT. Translated, it gives CASSVASTGTLGNTIYF. The V gene is TRBV9, the J gene TRBJ1-3; tentatively, D is TRBD1 (6 bases). V lost 0 bases to trimming and J lost 4 bases, with 17 bases between them. From germline, CDR1 is SGDLS and CDR2 YYNGEE. The CDR3 extends over 17 amino acids.

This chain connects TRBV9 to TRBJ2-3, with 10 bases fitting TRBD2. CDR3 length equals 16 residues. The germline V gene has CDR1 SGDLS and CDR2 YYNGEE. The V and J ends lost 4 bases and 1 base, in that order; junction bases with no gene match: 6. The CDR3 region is CASSPGLAEGTDTQYF. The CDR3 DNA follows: TGTGCCAGCAGCCCAGGACTAGCGGAGGGCACAGATACGCAGTATTTT.

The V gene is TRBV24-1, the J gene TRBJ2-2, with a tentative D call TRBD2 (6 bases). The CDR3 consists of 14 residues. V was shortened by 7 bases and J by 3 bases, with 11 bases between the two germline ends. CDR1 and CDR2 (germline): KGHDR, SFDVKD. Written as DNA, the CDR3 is TGTGCCACCAGGGGCGGGGCGGACACCGGGGAGCTGTTTTTT. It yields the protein CATRGGADTGELFF.

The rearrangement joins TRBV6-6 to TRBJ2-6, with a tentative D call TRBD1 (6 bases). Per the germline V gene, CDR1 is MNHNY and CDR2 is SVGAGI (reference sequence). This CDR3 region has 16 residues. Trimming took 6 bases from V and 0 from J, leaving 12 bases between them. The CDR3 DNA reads TGTGCCAGCAGCCCTACAGGGCCCTCTGGGGCCAACGTCCTGACTTTC. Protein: CASSPTGPSGANVLTF.

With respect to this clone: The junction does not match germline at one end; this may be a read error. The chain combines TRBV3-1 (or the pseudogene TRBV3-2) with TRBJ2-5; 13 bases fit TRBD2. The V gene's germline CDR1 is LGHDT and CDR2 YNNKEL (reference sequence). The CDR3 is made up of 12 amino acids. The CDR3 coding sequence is TGTGCCACCTACACTAGCGGGGGGGCCTGGCACTTC. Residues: CATYTSGGAWHF.

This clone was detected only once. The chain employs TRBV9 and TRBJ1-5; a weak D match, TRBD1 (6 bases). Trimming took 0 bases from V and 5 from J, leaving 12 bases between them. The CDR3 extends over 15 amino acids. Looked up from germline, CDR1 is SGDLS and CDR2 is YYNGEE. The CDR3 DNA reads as TGTGCCAGCAGCGTAGGAGGGGCAGGGGATCAGCCCCAGCATTTT. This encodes CASSVGGAGDQPQHF.

DNA for the CDR3: TGTGCCACCAGGGCTCCGGGACAGGACCACAATGAGCAGTTCTTC. Protein: CATRAPGQDHNEQFF. This chain joins TRBV24-1 and TRBJ2-1, with 8 bases matching TRBD1. The V segment lost 7 bases and the J segment 5 bases; nucleotides outside the gene matches: 9. CDR1 is KGHDR and CDR2 is SFDVKD in the germline V gene. The CDR3 sequence is 15 residues long.

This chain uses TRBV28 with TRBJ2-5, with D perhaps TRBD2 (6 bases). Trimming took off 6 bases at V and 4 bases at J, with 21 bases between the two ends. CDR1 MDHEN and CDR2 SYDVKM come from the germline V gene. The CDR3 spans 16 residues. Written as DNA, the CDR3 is TGTGCCAGCAGATCCCCTCATACGGCGGAGGGAGAGACCCAGTACTTC. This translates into CASRSPHTAEGETQYF.

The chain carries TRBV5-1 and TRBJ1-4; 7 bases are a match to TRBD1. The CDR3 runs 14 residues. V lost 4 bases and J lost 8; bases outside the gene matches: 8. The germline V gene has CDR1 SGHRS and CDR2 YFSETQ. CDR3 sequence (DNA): TGCGCCAGCAGCAAAGGACAGGCTCAAGAAAAACTGTTTTTT. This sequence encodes CASSKGQAQEKLFF. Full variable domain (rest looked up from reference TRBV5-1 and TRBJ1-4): KAGVTQTPRYLIKTRGQQVTLSCSPISGHRSVSWYQQTPGQGLQFLFEYFSETQRNKGNFPGRFSGRQFSNSRSEMNVSTLELGDSALYLCASSKGQAQEKLFFGSGTQLSVL.

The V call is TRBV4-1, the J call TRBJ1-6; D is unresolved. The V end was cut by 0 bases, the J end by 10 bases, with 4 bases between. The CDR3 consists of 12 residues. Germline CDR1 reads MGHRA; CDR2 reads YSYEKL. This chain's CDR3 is CASSQEGSPLHF. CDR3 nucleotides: TGCGCCAGCAGCCAAGAGGGCTCACCCCTCCACTTT.

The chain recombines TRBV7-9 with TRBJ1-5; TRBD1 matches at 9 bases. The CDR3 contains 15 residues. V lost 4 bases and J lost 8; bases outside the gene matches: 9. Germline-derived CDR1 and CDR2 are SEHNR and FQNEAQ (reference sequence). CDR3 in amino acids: CASSSNGQGFEPQHF. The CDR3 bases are TGTGCCAGCAGCTCAAACGGACAGGGGTTTGAGCCCCAGCATTTT.

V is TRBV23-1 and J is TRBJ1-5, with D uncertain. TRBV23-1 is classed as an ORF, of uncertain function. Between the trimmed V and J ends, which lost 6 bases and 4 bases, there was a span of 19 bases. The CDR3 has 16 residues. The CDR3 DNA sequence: TGCGCCAGCAGCCAGTTAATACAGCGGGATAATCAGCCCCAGCATTTT. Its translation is CASSQLIQRDNQPQHF.

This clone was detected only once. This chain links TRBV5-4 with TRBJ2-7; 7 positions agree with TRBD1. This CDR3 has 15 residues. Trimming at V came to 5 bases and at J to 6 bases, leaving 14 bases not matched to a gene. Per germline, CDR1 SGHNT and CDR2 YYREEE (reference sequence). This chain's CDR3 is CASSTDRDVYGEQYF. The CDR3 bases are TGTGCCAGCAGTACCGACAGGGATGTGTATGGCGAGCAGTACTTC.

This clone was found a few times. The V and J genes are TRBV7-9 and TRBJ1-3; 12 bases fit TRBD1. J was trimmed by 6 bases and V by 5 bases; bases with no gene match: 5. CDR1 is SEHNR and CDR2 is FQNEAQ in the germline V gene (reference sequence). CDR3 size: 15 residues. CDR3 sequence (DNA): TGTGCCAGCAGCGGGGGACAGGGGGCGGAAAACACCATATATTTT. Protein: CASSGGQGAENTIYF.

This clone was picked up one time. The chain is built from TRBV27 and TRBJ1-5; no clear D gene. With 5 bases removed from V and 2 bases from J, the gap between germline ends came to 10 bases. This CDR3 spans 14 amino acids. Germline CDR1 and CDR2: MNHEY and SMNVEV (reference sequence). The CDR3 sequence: CASSLARGNQPQHF. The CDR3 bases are TGTGCCAGCAGTCTAGCTCGGGGCAATCAGCCCCAGCATTTT.

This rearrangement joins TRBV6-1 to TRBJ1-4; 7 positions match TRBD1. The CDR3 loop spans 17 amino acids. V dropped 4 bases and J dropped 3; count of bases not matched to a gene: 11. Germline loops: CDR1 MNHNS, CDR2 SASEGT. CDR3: CASSGRDSISSNEKLFF. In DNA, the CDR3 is TGTGCCAGCAGTGGGCGGGACAGCATCTCTTCTAATGAAAAACTGTTTTTT.

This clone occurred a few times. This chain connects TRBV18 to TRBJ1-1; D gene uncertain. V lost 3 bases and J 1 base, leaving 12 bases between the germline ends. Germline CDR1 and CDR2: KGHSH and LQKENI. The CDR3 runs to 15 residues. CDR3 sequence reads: CASSPGEGRNTEAFF. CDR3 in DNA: TGTGCCAGCTCACCGGGAGAGGGAAGGAACACTGAAGCTTTCTTT.

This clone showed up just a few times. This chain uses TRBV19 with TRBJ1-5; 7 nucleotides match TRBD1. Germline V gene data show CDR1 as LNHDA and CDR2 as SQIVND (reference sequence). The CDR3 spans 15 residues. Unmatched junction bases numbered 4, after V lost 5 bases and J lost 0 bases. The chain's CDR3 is CASSLRTGSNQPQHF. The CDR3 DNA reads TGTGCCAGTAGTCTCAGGACAGGTAGCAATCAGCCCCAGCATTTT.

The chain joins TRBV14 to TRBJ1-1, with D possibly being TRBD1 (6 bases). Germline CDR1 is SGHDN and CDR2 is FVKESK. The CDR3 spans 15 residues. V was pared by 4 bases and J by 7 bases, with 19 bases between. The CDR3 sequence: CASSPFSQGNREAFF. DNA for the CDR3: TGTGCCAGCAGCCCCTTTTCACAGGGTAATCGTGAAGCTTTCTTT.

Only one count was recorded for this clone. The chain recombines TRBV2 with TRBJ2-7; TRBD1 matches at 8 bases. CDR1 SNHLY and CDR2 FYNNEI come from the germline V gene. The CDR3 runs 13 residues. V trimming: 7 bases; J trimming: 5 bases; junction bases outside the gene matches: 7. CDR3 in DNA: TGTGCCAGCACGGTCGGACAGGGAGACGAGCAGTACTTC. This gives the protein CASTVGQGDEQYF.

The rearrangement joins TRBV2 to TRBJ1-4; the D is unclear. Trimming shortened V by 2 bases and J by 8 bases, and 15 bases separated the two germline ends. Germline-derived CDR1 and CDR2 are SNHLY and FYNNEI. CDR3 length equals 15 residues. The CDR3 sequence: CASSESPGMWEKLFF. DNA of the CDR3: TGTGCCAGCAGTGAATCACCCGGGATGTGGGAAAAACTGTTTTTT.

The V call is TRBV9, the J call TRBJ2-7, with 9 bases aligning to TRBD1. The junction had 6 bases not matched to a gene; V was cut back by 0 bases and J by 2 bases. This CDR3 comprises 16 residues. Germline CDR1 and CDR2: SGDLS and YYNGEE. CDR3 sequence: CASSVGGTGLAYEQYF. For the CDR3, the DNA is TGTGCCAGCAGCGTAGGTGGGACAGGGCTTGCCTACGAGCAGTACTTC.

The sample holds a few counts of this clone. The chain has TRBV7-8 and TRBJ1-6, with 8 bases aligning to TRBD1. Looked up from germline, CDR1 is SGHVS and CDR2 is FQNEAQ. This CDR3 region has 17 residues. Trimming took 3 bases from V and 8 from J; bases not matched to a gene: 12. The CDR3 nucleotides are TGTGCCAGCAGCTTCGACAGGGGCCCAAATACGGATTCACCCCTCCACTTT. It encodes CASSFDRGPNTDSPLHF.

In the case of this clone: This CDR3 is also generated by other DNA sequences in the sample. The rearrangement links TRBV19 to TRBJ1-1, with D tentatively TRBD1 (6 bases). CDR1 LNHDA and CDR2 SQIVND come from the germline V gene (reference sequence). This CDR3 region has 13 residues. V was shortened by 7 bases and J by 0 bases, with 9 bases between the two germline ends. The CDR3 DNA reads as TGTGCCAGTAAACAGGGCTTGAACACTGAAGCTTTCTTT. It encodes CASKQGLNTEAFF.

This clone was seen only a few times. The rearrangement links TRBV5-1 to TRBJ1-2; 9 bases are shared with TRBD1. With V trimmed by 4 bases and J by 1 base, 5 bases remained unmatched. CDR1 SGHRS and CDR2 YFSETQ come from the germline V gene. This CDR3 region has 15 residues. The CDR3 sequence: CASSPGQGYNYGYTF. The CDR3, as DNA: TGCGCCAGCAGCCCGGGACAGGGATATAACTATGGCTACACCTTC.

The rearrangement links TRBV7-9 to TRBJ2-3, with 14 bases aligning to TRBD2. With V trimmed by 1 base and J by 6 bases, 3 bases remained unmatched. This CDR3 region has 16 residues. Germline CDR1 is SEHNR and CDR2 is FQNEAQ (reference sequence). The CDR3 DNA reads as TGTGCCAGCAGCTTAGGATGGACTAGCGGGGGGGATACGCAGTATTTT. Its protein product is CASSLGWTSGGDTQYF.

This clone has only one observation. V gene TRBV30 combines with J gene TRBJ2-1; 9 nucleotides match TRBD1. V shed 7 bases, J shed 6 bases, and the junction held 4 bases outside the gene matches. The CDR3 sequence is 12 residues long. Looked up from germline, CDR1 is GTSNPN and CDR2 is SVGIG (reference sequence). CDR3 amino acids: CASRDRANEQFF. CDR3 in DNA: TGTGCCTCCCGGGACAGGGCCAATGAGCAGTTCTTC.